The rows below give T cell receptor beta chains drawn from one sample of a study of cytomegalovirus exposure and HLA in healthy donors. The data were produced by immunoSEQ multiplex PCR, yet TCRdb's version contains in-frame clones alone and is incomplete. The repertoire has about 60,000 clones, over 90% of them found once; the top ten carry under 6.5%. The sample comprised PBMCs. Receptors originate from a woman under 30 in good health and CMV-seronegative. Both conserved end residues are part of each CDR3. Each record gives: clone size, D gene, J gene, CDR3 length, V gene, CDR3 DNA, CDR3 protein. A D gene is named only where the DNA matches it firmly. Expanded clones get a size class; other rows say once, few or many, or leave the size out.

NA | NA | TRBJ1-3 | 16 | TRBV7-2 | TGTGCCAGCAGCTTATTCCCGGGGACTGCTGGAAACACCATATATTTT | CASSLFPGTAGNTIYF
NA | TRBD2 | TRBJ2-5 | 15 | TRBV9 | TGTGCCAGCAGCAGAGGAGCGGGGAGCAAAGAGACCCAGTACTTC | CASSRGAGSKETQYF
NA | NA | TRBJ1-1 | 12 | TRBV30 | TGTGCCTGGAGTGTACTGGGGCGGGAAGCTTTCTTT | CAWSVLGREAFF
NA | NA | TRBJ2-4 | 19 | TRBV30 | TGTGCCTGGAGTGTAGCCTGGAGTGAACTCGGTCGAGCCAAAAACATTCAGTACTTC | CAWSVAWSELGRAKNIQYF
NA | TRBD2 | TRBJ2-1 | 15 | TRBV5-4 | TGTGCCAGCAGCTTGGTCGCTAGCGGGAGGATTGAGCAGTTCTTC | CASSLVASGRIEQFF
NA | NA | TRBJ1-1 | 11 | TRBV6-5 | TGTGCCAGCAGTTACCTGTCTGAAGCTTTCTTT | CASSYLSEAFF
NA | NA | TRBJ2-1 | 12 | TRBV10-3 | TGTGCCACCTTACAGGCCCCTAATGAGCAGTTCTTC | CATLQAPNEQFF
NA | TRBD1 | TRBJ1-5 | 17 | TRBV19 | TGTGCCAGTAGCCGAGCTCCCCTACGACAGGGACATCAGCCCCAGCATTTT | CASSRAPLRQGHQPQHF
NA | TRBD2 | TRBJ2-2 | 15 | TRBV9 | TGTGCCAGCAGCGTTGGGACTAGTGATATCGGGGAGCTGTTTTTT | CASSVGTSDIGELFF
NA | TRBD2 | TRBJ2-1 | 15 | TRBV9 | TGTGCCAGCAGCGCCACGGGGGGTCGATACAATGAGCAGTTCTTC | CASSATGGRYNEQFF
once | TRBD2 | TRBJ2-2 | 17 | TRBV7-8 | TGTGCCAGCAGCTTAGTGGCTAGCGGGAGCCCCACCGGGGAGCTGTTTTTT | CASSLVASGSPTGELFF
NA | TRBD2 | TRBJ2-1 | 19 | TRBV9 | TGTGCCAGCAGTGTAGGTATCGGGACTAGCGGAGGCGGTTACAATGAGCAGTTCTTC | CASSVGIGTSGGGYNEQFF
once | TRBD1 | TRBJ1-3 | 14 | TRBV2 | TGTGCCGGACAGGGTACTAATTACGGAAACACCATATATTTT | CAGQGTNYGNTIYF
NA | NA | TRBJ2-6 | 15 | TRBV11-2 | TGTGCCAGCAGCTTAGCCCCCGGTGGGGCCAACGTCCTGACTTTC | CASSLAPGGANVLTF